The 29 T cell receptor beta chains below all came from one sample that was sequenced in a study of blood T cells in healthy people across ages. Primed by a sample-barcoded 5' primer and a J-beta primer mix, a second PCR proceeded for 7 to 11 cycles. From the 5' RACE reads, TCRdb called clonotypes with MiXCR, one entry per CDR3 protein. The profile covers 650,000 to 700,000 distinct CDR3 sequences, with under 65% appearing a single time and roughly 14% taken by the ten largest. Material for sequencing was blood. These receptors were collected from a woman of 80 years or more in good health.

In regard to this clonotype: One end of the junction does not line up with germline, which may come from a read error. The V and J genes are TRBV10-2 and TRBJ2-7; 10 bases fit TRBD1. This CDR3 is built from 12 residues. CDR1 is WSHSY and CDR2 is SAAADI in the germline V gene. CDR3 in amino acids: CASRDRGYERYF. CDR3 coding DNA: TGCGCCAGCCGGGACAGGGGATACGAGCGGTACTTC.

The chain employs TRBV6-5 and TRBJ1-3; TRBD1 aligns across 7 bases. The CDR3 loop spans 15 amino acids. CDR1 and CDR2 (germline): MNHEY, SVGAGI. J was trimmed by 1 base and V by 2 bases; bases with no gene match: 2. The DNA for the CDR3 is TGTGCCAGCAGTTACGACAGGGTTTCTGGAAACACCATATATTTT. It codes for CASSYDRVSGNTIYF.

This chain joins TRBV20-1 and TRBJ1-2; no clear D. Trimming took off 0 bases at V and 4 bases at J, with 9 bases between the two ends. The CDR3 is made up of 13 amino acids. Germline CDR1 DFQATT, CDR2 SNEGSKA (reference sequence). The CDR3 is CSARDGRIYGYTF. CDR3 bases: TGCAGTGCTAGAGATGGACGGATCTATGGCTACACCTTC.

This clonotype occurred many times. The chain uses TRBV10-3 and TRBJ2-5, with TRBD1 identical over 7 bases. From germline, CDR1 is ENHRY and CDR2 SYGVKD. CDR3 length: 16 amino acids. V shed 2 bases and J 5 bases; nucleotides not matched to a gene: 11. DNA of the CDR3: TGTGCCATCAGTGAGGCATCCGGGACAGTCGGTGAGACCCAGTACTTC. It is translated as CAISEASGTVGETQYF.

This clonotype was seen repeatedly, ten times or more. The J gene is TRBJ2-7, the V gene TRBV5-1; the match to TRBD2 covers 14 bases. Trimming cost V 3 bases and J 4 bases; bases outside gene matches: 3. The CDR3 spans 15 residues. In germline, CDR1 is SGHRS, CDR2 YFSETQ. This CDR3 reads CASSWTSGRSYEQYF. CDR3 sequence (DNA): TGCGCCAGCAGCTGGACTAGCGGGAGGAGTTACGAGCAGTACTTC.

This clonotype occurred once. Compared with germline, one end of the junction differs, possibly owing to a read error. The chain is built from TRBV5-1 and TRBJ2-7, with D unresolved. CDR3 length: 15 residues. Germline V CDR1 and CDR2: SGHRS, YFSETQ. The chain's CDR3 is CAGSSEAKFYYVQYF. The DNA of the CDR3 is TGCGCCGGCAGCTCCGAGGCCAAGTTCTACTACGTGCAGTACTTC.

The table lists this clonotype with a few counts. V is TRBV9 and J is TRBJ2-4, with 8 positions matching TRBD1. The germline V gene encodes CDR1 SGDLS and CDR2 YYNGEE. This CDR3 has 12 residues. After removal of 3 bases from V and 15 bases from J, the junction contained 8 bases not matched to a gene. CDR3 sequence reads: CASSEQGVPLYF. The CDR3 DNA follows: TGTGCCAGCAGCGAACAGGGGGTACCTTTGTACTTC.

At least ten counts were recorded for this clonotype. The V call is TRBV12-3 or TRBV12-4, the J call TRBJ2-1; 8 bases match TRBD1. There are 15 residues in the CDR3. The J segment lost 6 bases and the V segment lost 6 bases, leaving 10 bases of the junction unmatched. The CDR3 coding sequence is TGTGCCAGCAGGTATCGGACAGGGCTGGGCAATGAGCAGTTCTTC. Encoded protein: CASRYRTGLGNEQFF.

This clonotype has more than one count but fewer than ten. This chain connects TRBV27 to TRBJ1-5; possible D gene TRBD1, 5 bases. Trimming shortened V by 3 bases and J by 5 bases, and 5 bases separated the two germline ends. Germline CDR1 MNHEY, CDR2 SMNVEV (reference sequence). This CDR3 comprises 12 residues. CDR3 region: CASSFRDQPQHF. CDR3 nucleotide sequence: TGTGCCAGCAGTTTCAGGGATCAGCCCCAGCATTTT.

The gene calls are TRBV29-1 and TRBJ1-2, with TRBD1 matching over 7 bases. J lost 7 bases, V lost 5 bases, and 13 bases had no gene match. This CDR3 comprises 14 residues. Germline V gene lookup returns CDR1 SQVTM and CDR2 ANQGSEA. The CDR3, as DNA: TGCAGCGTTAACCTGCCGGGACAGAATTGTGGCTACACCTTC. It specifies CSVNLPGQNCGYTF.

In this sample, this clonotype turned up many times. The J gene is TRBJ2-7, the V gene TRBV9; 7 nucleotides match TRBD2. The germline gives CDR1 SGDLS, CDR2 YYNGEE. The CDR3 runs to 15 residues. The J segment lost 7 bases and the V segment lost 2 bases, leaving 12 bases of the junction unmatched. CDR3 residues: CASSVGGLEREEQYF. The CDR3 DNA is TGTGCCAGCAGCGTTGGTGGACTAGAGAGGGAAGAGCAGTACTTC.

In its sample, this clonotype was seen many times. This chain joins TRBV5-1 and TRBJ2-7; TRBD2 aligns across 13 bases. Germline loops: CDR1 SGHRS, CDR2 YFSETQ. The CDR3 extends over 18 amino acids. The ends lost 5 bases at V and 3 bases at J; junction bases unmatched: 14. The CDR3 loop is CASSLTTGLAGSLYEQYF. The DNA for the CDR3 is TGCGCCAGCAGTCTTACCACGGGACTAGCGGGGTCCCTCTACGAGCAGTACTTC.

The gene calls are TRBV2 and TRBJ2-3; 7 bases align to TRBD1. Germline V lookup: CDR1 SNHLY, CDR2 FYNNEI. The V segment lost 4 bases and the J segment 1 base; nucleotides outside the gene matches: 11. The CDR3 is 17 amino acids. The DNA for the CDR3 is TGTGCCAGCAGTGGTTATAAGGGAACAGGGGGCACAGATACGCAGTATTTT. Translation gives CASSGYKGTGGTDTQYF.

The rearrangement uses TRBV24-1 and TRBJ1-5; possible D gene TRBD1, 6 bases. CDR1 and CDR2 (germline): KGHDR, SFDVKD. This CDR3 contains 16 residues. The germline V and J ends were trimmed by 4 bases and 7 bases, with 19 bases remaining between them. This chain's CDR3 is CATSEPGAVLGQPQHF. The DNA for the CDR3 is TGTGCCACCAGTGAGCCGGGGGCCGTATTGGGACAGCCCCAGCATTTT.

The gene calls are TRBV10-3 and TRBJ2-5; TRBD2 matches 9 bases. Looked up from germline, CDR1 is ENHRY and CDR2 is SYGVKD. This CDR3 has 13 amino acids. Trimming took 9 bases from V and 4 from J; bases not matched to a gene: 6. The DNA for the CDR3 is TGTGCCATTTCTAGCGGGGACGGAGAGACCCAGTACTTC. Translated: CAISSGDGETQYF.

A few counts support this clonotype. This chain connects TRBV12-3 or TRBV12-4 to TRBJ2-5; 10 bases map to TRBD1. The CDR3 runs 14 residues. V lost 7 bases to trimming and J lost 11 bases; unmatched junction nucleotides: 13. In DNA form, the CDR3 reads TGTGCCAGCAATCCGAGACAGGGGGCAAATGGGCAGTACTTC. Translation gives CASNPRQGANGQYF.

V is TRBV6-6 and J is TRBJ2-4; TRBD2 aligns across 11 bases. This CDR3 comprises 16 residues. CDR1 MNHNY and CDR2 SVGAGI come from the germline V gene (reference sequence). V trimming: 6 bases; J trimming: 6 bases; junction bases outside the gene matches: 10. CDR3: CASRTLTSGGSNIQYF. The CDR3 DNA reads TGTGCCAGCAGAACTCTAACTAGCGGGGGCTCAAACATTCAGTACTTC.

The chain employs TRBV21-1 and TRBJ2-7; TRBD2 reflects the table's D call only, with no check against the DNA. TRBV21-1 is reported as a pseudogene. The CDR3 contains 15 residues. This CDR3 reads CASPLLAEPSYEQYF. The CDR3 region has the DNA TGTGCCAGTCCTTTACTAGCGGAGCCCTCCTACGAGCAGTACTTC.

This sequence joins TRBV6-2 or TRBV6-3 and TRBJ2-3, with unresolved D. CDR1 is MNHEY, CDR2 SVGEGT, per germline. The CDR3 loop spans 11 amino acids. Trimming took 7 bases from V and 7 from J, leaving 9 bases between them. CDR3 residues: CASTSGNTQYF. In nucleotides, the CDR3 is TGTGCCAGCACTTCAGGAAATACGCAGTATTTT.

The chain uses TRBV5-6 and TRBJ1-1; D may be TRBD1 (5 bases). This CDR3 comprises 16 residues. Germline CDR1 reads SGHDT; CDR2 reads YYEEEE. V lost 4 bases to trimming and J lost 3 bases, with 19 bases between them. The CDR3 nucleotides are TGTGCCAGCAGCGGGGCTGCGGAAGGGAGGTACACTGAAGCTTTCTTT. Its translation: CASSGAAEGRYTEAFF.

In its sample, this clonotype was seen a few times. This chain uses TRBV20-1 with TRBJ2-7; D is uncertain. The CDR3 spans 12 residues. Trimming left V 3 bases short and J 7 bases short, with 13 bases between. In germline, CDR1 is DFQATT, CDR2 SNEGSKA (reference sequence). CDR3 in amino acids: CSASWQNNEQYF. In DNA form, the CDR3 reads TGCAGTGCTAGTTGGCAGAACAATGAGCAGTACTTC.

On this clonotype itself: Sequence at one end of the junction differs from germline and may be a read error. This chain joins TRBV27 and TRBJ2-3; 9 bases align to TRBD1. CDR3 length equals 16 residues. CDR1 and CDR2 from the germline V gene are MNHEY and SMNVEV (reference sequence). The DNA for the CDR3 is TGTGCCAGCAGTATCCTCTCGGGACAGGGACCAGATGCGCAGTATTTT. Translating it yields CASSILSGQGPDAQYF.

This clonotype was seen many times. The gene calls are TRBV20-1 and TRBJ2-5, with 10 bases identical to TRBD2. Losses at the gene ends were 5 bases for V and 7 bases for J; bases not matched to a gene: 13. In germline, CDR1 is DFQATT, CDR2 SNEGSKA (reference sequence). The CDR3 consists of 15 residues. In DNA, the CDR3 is TGCAGTGCTCGACCGCCCTATATAGCGGGAGGGACCCAGTACTTC. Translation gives CSARPPYIAGGTQYF.

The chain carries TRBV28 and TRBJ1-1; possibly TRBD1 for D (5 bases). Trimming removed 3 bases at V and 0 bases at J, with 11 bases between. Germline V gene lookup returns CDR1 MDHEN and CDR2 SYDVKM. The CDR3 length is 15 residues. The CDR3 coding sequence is TGTGCCAGCAGTTTCCGATCAGGGATGAACACTGAAGCTTTCTTT. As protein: CASSFRSGMNTEAFF.

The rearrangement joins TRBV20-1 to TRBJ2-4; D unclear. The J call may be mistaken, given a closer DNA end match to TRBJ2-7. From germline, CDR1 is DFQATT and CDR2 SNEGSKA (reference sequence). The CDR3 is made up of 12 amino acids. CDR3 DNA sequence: TGCAGTGCTAGTGGCCGTAGCTACGAGCAGTACTTC. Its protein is CSASGRSYEQYF.

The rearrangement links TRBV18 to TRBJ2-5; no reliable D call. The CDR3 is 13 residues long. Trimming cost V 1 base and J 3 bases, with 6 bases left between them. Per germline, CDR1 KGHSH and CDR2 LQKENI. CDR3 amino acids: CASSPQGKETQYF. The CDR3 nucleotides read TGTGCCAGCTCACCACAAGGAAAAGAGACCCAGTACTTC.

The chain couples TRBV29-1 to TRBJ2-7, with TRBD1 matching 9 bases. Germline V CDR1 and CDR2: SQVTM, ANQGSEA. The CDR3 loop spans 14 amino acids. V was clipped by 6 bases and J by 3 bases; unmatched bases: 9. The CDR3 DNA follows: TGCAGCGTGACCGGGACAGGGACTTACTACGAGCAGTACTTC. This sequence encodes CSVTGTGTYYEQYF.

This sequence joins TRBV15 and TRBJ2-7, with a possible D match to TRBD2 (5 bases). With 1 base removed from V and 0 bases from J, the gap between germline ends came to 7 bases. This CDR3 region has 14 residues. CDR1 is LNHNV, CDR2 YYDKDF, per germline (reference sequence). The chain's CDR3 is CATSRAGSSYEQYF. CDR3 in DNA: TGTGCCACCAGCAGAGCTGGGAGCTCCTACGAGCAGTACTTC.

The CDR3, as DNA: TGCGCCAGCTCACCTGGTTCGGGACCCACTAATGAAAAACTGTTTTTT. Protein: CASSPGSGPTNEKLFF. The chain is built from TRBV5-1 and TRBJ1-4; weak D call: TRBD1 (5 bases). The germline V and J ends were trimmed by 7 bases and 2 bases, with 18 bases remaining between them. This CDR3 contains 16 residues. Germline CDR1 is SGHRS and CDR2 is YFSETQ.